The source of this T cell receptor (beta chain) is a study of cytomegalovirus exposure and HLA in healthy donors. About the research overall: An earlier analysis found roughly 110 million unique TCR beta sequences from around 180 million T cells. Overall study findings and caveats: In an earlier analysis, in 620 or so donors, most V segments appeared productive either ~87% or ~30% of the time. Clonal expansion, a later analysis showed, was greater in HLA-associated TCR beta chains than in equally common others. In vitro experiments confirmed that a few CMV-associated chains were specific for CMV antigens.

Germline values: CDR1 WNHNN, CDR2 SYGVQD (reference sequence). The CDR3 is 14 amino acids. V lost 3 bases and J lost 9; bases outside the gene matches: 5. The primer mix had 60 Vbeta and 13 Jbeta primers. Some clones are missing from TCRdb's copy, which holds only in-frame ones; the method was immunoSEQ multiplex PCR. The data hold about 150,000 clones, with around 80% observed a single time. Details on this clone: The target antigen is unknown.

The origin of this receptor is a man aged 35 to 55 in good health and CMV-seropositive. Input material: PBMCs. The chain couples TRBV10-1 to TRBJ2-1; TRBD2 agrees at 10 bases. The CDR3 DNA reads as TGCGCCAGCAGTGACCGAGCGGGAGGGCCTGAGCAGTTCTTC. It codes for CASSDRAGGPEQFF.